These 30 T cell receptor beta chains were sequenced from one sample in a study of blood T cell repertoires in COVID-19. Profiled with immunoSEQ multiplex PCR; TCRdb holds only in-frame clones, not every one. The table lists some 190,000 clones, around 80% of them singletons. Sequenced sample: peripheral blood. The receptors derive from a man aged 55-75 years with acute or convalescent COVID-19.

The chain uses TRBV9 and TRBJ2-3; the match to TRBD2 covers 13 bases. This CDR3 comprises 18 residues. Germline V gives CDR1 SGDLS, CDR2 YYNGEE. The V gene end was trimmed by 3 bases and the J gene end by 2 bases; junction bases not matched to a gene: 9. CDR3 region: CASSAFMTSGGSTDTQYF. The DNA for the CDR3 is TGTGCCAGCAGCGCGTTTATGACTAGCGGGGGGTCCACAGATACGCAGTATTTT.

The chain carries TRBV7-9 and TRBJ1-1; 7 positions match TRBD1. CDR1 and CDR2 (germline): SEHNR, FQNEAQ (reference sequence). The CDR3 runs 14 residues. With V trimmed by 5 bases and J by 3 bases, 6 bases remained unmatched. The CDR3 region is CASSGPGQHTEAFF. As DNA, the CDR3 is TGTGCCAGCAGCGGACCGGGACAGCACACTGAAGCTTTCTTT.

This clone was recorded only once. The chain couples TRBV9 to TRBJ1-1, with D tentatively TRBD1 (5 bases). Trimming removed 0 bases from V and 0 bases from J, with 9 bases in between. The CDR3 covers 15 residues. In germline, CDR1 is SGDLS, CDR2 YYNGEE. CDR3 DNA: TGTGCCAGCAGCGTAGGGACACCCCTGAACACTGAAGCTTTCTTT. It encodes CASSVGTPLNTEAFF.

The rearrangement joins TRBV27 to TRBJ1-2; 10 positions match TRBD1. V trimming: 6 bases; J trimming: 4 bases; junction bases outside the gene matches: 5. This CDR3 is built from 14 residues. Germline V lookup: CDR1 MNHEY, CDR2 SMNVEV (reference sequence). The CDR3 region is CASSEGQGTYGYTF. CDR3 sequence (DNA): TGTGCCAGCAGCGAGGGACAGGGGACCTATGGCTACACCTTC.

V is TRBV24-1 and J is TRBJ1-4; 8 bases align to TRBD1. Germline V lookup: CDR1 KGHDR, CDR2 SFDVKD. V shed 3 bases, J shed 8 bases, and the junction held 7 bases outside the gene matches. The CDR3 runs to 15 residues. CDR3 in amino acids: CATSDPGTGPEKLFF. In DNA, the CDR3 is TGTGCCACCAGTGATCCGGGGACAGGACCCGAAAAACTGTTTTTT.

The rearrangement uses TRBV2 and TRBJ2-3, with a tentative D call TRBD2 (5 bases). This CDR3 spans 12 amino acids. The germline V gene has CDR1 SNHLY and CDR2 FYNNEI. With 7 bases removed from V and 2 bases from J, the gap between germline ends came to 7 bases. The CDR3 is CASNGVTDTQYF. In nucleotides, the CDR3 is TGTGCCAGCAACGGGGTCACAGATACGCAGTATTTT.

V is TRBV11-2 and J is TRBJ2-2; no clear D gene. Trimming cost V 3 bases and J 2 bases, with 4 bases left between them. The CDR3 loop spans 13 amino acids. The germline V gene has CDR1 SGHAT and CDR2 FQNNGV. This CDR3 reads CASSLLNTGELFF. The CDR3 coding sequence is TGTGCCAGCAGCTTGCTAAACACCGGGGAGCTGTTTTTT.

The chain is built from TRBV4-1 and TRBJ2-5, with 9 bases lining up with TRBD1. The V gene end was trimmed by 1 base and the J gene end by 3 bases; junction bases not matched to a gene: 9. Looked up from germline, CDR1 is MGHRA and CDR2 is YSYEKL. This CDR3 is built from 17 residues. The CDR3: CASSQAGTGLYKETQYF. The CDR3 DNA reads as TGCGCCAGCAGCCAAGCGGGGACAGGGCTTTACAAAGAGACCCAGTACTTC.

The gene calls are TRBV9 and TRBJ2-7; 9 nucleotides match TRBD2. The germline gives CDR1 SGDLS, CDR2 YYNGEE. V was pared by 4 bases and J by 6 bases, with 8 bases of the junction left unmatched. There are 14 residues in the CDR3. The CDR3 DNA reads as TGTGCCAGCAGCACAGAGACTAGCGGCCTCGAGCAGTACTTC. This encodes CASSTETSGLEQYF. The full variable domain, in which reference TRBV9 and TRBJ2-7 provide the parts outside the CDR3, is DSGVTQTPKHLITATGQRVTLRCSPRSGDLSVYWYQQSLDQGLQFLIQYYNGEERAKGNILERFSAQQFPDLHSELNLSSLELGDSALYFCASSTETSGLEQYFGPGTRLTVT.

V usage is TRBV25-1 and J usage is TRBJ1-5; D unclear. The CDR3 is 14 residues long. The germline V and J ends were trimmed by 6 bases and 5 bases, with 14 bases remaining between them. Germline CDR1 is MGHDK and CDR2 is SYGVNS. The CDR3 region has the DNA TGTGCCAGCAGGCCCGCAGGATGGGATCAGCCCCAGCATTTT. Translated, it gives CASRPAGWDQPQHF.

The rearrangement links TRBV19 to TRBJ2-7; D possibly corresponds to TRBD2 (6 bases). Looked up from germline, CDR1 is LNHDA and CDR2 is SQIVND (reference sequence). The CDR3 runs 15 residues. The V and J ends lost 1 base and 0 bases respectively, with 10 bases between them. The CDR3 is CASSIVTGSSYEQYF. The CDR3 DNA follows: TGTGCCAGTAGTATAGTGACCGGGAGCTCCTACGAGCAGTACTTC.

The chain couples TRBV27 to TRBJ1-4; maybe TRBD1 (6 bases). Trimming shortened V by 1 base and J by 3 bases, and 9 bases separated the two germline ends. The CDR3 is 15 residues long. From germline, CDR1 is MNHEY and CDR2 SMNVEV (reference sequence). The CDR3 region has the DNA TGTGCCAGCAGTTTATGGGGACATTCTAATGAAAAACTGTTTTTT. It is translated as CASSLWGHSNEKLFF.

This chain connects TRBV28 to TRBJ2-7, with TRBD2 identical over 7 bases. This CDR3 region has 15 residues. Looked up from germline, CDR1 is MDHEN and CDR2 is SYDVKM. The V gene end was trimmed by 4 bases and the J gene end by 0 bases; junction bases not matched to a gene: 6. CDR3 coding DNA: TGTGCCAGCAGTTCAGCGGGGCCGCACTCCTACGAGCAGTACTTC. Residues: CASSSAGPHSYEQYF.

This chain uses TRBV5-1 with TRBJ1-5; D is unclear. The CDR3 has 13 residues. Trimming removed 4 bases at V and 1 base at J, with 6 bases between. Looked up from germline, CDR1 is SGHRS and CDR2 is YFSETQ. CDR3 nucleotide sequence: TGCGCCAGCAGCCCCCGGAGCAATCAGCCCCAGCATTTT. The encoded protein is CASSPRSNQPQHF.

V and J are TRBV7-9 and TRBJ1-5; D might be TRBD1 (5 bases). V lost 5 bases to trimming and J lost 3 bases, with 11 bases between them. The CDR3 covers 14 residues. From germline, CDR1 is SEHNR and CDR2 FQNEAQ (reference sequence). The CDR3 is CASSPGFDNQPQHF. The CDR3 bases are TGTGCCAGCAGCCCAGGGTTTGACAATCAGCCCCAGCATTTT.

The rearrangement links TRBV7-9 to TRBJ1-5, with no clear D. V lost 5 bases and J lost 4, with 9 bases in between. Germline assignment: CDR1 SEHNR and CDR2 FQNEAQ (reference sequence). The CDR3 covers 13 residues. CDR3 region: CASSLRVNQPQHF. In DNA form, the CDR3 reads TGTGCCAGCAGCCTCCGGGTTAATCAGCCCCAGCATTTT.

The chain links TRBV4-2 to TRBJ2-6, with D perhaps matching TRBD2 (7 bases). The CDR3 extends over 23 amino acids. Trimming took 0 bases from V and 0 from J, leaving 27 bases between them. Germline V lookup: CDR1 LGHNA, CDR2 YNFKEQ. The CDR3 protein is CASSQEGGSGGASGISGANVLTF. The DNA of the CDR3 is TGTGCCAGCAGCCAAGAGGGGGGCTCGGGAGGCGCTAGCGGTATCTCTGGGGCCAACGTCCTGACTTTC.

The chain couples TRBV29-1 to TRBJ2-3; D not certain. The germline V gene has CDR1 SQVTM and CDR2 ANQGSEA. Deletions cut 4 bases from V and 8 bases from J, with 19 bases between. The CDR3 totals 14 residues. The CDR3: CSVVVGVSRGTQYF. In nucleotides, the CDR3 is TGCAGCGTTGTAGTAGGTGTAAGTCGCGGTACGCAGTATTTT.

The genes are TRBV7-8 and TRBJ2-3; a possible D gene is TRBD1 (6 bases). CDR3 length equals 16 residues. Germline V CDR1 and CDR2: SGHVS, FQNEAQ. V was clipped by 3 bases and J by 3 bases, with 16 bases between them. DNA for the CDR3: TGTGCCAGCAGCTTTGTGTGGTCAGGGGCGACAGATACGCAGTATTTT. Protein: CASSFVWSGATDTQYF.

The rearrangement uses TRBV4-1 and TRBJ2-7; TRBD1 matches at 10 bases. Germline V gene data show CDR1 as MGHRA and CDR2 as YSYEKL. Trimming cost V 4 bases and J 8 bases; bases outside gene matches: 8. The length of the CDR3 is 14 residues. This CDR3 is CASSPTGTGEKQYF. Here the CDR3 DNA reads TGCGCCAGCAGCCCGACCGGGACAGGGGAAAAGCAGTACTTC.

This clone was seen only a few times. The chain uses TRBV6-5 and TRBJ2-7; possibly TRBD2 for D (5 bases). The ends were cut back, 2 bases at V and 0 bases at J, with 11 bases in the middle. The CDR3 runs 15 residues. The germline CDR1 and CDR2 sequences are MNHEY and SVGAGI. Here the CDR3 reads CASSYQRLSSYEQYF. CDR3 DNA sequence: TGTGCCAGCAGTTACCAGAGACTAAGCTCCTACGAGCAGTACTTC.

V usage is TRBV6-2 or TRBV6-3 and J usage is TRBJ1-5, with 9 bases lining up with TRBD1. The CDR3 is made up of 19 amino acids. Germline CDR1 MNHEY, CDR2 SVGEGT. The V gene end was trimmed by 2 bases and the J gene end by 0 bases; junction bases not matched to a gene: 11. CDR3 amino acids: CASSYLRAGTGYSNQPQHF. As DNA, the CDR3 is TGTGCCAGCAGTTACCTAAGAGCCGGGACAGGGTATAGCAATCAGCCCCAGCATTTT.

The chain combines TRBV6-5 with TRBJ2-1; TRBD2 matches 10 bases. The CDR3 spans 13 residues. V lost 6 bases to trimming and J lost 9 bases; unmatched junction nucleotides: 5. The germline V gene encodes CDR1 MNHEY and CDR2 SVGAGI. The CDR3 region has the DNA TGTGCCAGCAGGCGCGGGACTAGCGTTGAGCAGTTCTTC. Translated, it gives CASRRGTSVEQFF.

This clone has a single count. The chain uses TRBV6-5 and TRBJ2-7; D is possibly TRBD2 (6 bases). V was pared by 5 bases and J by 2 bases, with 13 bases between. This CDR3 comprises 14 residues. Per germline, CDR1 MNHEY and CDR2 SVGAGI. The CDR3 bases are TGTGCCAGCAGTCTGGAGGGGAGACCCTACGAGCAGTACTTC. It yields the protein CASSLEGRPYEQYF.

The chain joins TRBV6-5 to TRBJ1-1, with a possible D match to TRBD1 (5 bases). From germline, CDR1 is MNHEY and CDR2 SVGAGI. Trimming pared 8 bases from V and 4 bases from J, leaving 8 bases between. CDR3 size: 11 residues. The CDR3 is CASLQGTEAFF. CDR3 DNA sequence: TGTGCCAGCCTCCAGGGCACTGAAGCTTTCTTT.

The V call is TRBV6-1, the J call TRBJ1-5; 8 bases match TRBD1. This CDR3 is built from 14 residues. Germline V gene data show CDR1 as MNHNS and CDR2 as SASEGT. Trimming cost V 3 bases and J 5 bases; bases outside gene matches: 3. The CDR3 loop reads CASSERQGYQPQHF. As DNA, the CDR3 is TGTGCCAGCAGTGAGAGACAGGGGTATCAGCCCCAGCATTTT.

The rearrangement uses TRBV11-1 and TRBJ1-1, with unresolved D. Trimming took off 1 base at V and 5 bases at J, with 17 bases between the two ends. CDR3 length: 16 residues. Germline V gene data show CDR1 as SGHAT and CDR2 as FQDESV (reference sequence). The CDR3 DNA sequence: TGTGCCAGCAGCTTAGGAGGCCCCGGTAGCGGAACTGAAGCTTTCTTT. It encodes CASSLGGPGSGTEAFF.

This chain joins TRBV27 and TRBJ1-2; 9 bases line up with TRBD1. V lost 3 bases, J lost 5 bases, and 13 bases stayed unmatched. CDR3 length: 17 amino acids. Looked up from germline, CDR1 is MNHEY and CDR2 is SMNVEV (reference sequence). The CDR3 bases are TGTGCCAGCAGTTTGCGGAGCACAGGGGGCATAGGGTATGGCTACACCTTC. Translated, it gives CASSLRSTGGIGYGYTF.

The chain uses TRBV7-9 and TRBJ1-2; D uncertain. V lost 3 bases to trimming and J lost 3 bases, with 8 bases between them. Germline lookup yields CDR1 SEHNR and CDR2 FQNEAQ (reference sequence). This CDR3 spans 13 amino acids. CDR3 sequence (DNA): TGTGCCAGCAGCTTGGGCCGTGACTATGGCTACACCTTC. Translation gives CASSLGRDYGYTF.

The chain joins TRBV5-1 to TRBJ2-2; 7 positions match TRBD2. This CDR3 region has 15 residues. V lost 3 bases and J lost 1; bases outside the gene matches: 3. From germline, CDR1 is SGHRS and CDR2 YFSETQ. CDR3 nucleotide sequence: TGCGCCAGCAGCTCCTCGGGGGGGAACACCGGGGAGCTGTTTTTT. Translation gives CASSSSGGNTGELFF.